This record concerns one T cell receptor beta chain sequence. These data come from a study of radiotherapy plus CTLA-4 blockade in lung cancer. The repertoire was sequenced with immunoSEQ multiplex PCR; TCRdb's copy has only in-frame clones and lacks some. The sample includes about 60,000 clones, approximately 83% of them seen just once. This CDR3 contains 15 residues. V dropped 3 bases and J dropped 5; count of bases not matched to a gene: 9. Looked up from germline, CDR1 is SGHRS and CDR2 is YFSETQ. The gene calls are TRBV5-1 and TRBJ2-5, with 8 positions matching TRBD2. The receptor was isolated from a human donor with non-small cell lung cancer who had a partial response to radiotherapy plus ipilimumab. Sequencing was performed on peripheral blood, taken from a patient treated with radiotherapy plus ipilimumab. CDR3 coding DNA: TGCGCCAGCAGCTCCCCACGGGGGGGACGGGAGACCCAGTACTTC. Its protein is CASSSPRGGRETQYF.